This T cell receptor beta chain was captured by sequencing in a study of T cell clonotyping in hematopoietic cell transplantation. Libraries were prepared by immunoSEQ multiplex PCR; TCRdb keeps only in-frame clonotypes and omits some of them. The data show 7,200 or so clones, about 91% seen once. The CDR3 runs to 13 residues. The germline V gene has CDR1 SQVTM and CDR2 ANQGSEA. V shed 2 bases and J shed 2 bases, with 7 bases lying between them. General observations from the study: Pathologically expanded recipient clonotypes increased progressively from day 30 to day 180 as diversity fell.

This clone has just one count. The antigen is undetermined. This specimen was PBMCs, taken 30 days after allogeneic stem cell transplant. The chain recombines TRBV29-1 with TRBJ2-1, with D uncertain. This receptor was obtained from a female patient in her forties or fifties who had an allogeneic stem cell transplant from an unrelated donor, so the T cells may come from the graft donor. Some clones in this sample may be carry-over from other donors' samples. In DNA form, the CDR3 reads TGCAGCGTTGAAAAGGGCACCTACAATGAGCAGTTCTTC. It specifies CSVEKGTYNEQFF.